This T cell receptor beta chain appears in the sequencing data of a study of CD8+CD57+ T cells in acquired aplastic anemia. On the study more broadly: Sorted CD4+ and CD8+ cells gave an average of around 3.1 ug of DNA. Researchers reported that healthy donors averaged roughly 9.8 million reads for CD4+ cells. Regarding the study as a whole: Between patients and controls, roughly 29 CD8+ CDR3 sequences were found in common.

Concerning this clonotype: As yet, its antigen is unknown.

The CDR3 is 18 residues long. Trimming left V 0 bases short and J 7 bases short, with 22 bases between. Germline CDR1 and CDR2: DFQATT and SNEGSKA (reference sequence). The template for TCR beta VDJ and CDR3 sequence profiling was genomic DNA. TCRdb independently ran MiXCR on the reads; one entry per CDR3 protein. The table has some 210,000 distinct CDR3 sequences, 61% seen once; the top ten hold over 25%. Source material: sorted CD4+, CD8+, or CD8+CD57+ T cells (not recorded which) from PBMCs. V is TRBV20-1 and J is TRBJ1-6; D may be TRBD1 (5 bases). This clonotype was sampled from a human donor in good health. The CDR3 region has the DNA TGCAGTGCTAGAGATGGCGGGAGTACCGGGGGTTTGAATTCACCCCTCCACTTT. The encoded protein is CSARDGGSTGGLNSPLHF.